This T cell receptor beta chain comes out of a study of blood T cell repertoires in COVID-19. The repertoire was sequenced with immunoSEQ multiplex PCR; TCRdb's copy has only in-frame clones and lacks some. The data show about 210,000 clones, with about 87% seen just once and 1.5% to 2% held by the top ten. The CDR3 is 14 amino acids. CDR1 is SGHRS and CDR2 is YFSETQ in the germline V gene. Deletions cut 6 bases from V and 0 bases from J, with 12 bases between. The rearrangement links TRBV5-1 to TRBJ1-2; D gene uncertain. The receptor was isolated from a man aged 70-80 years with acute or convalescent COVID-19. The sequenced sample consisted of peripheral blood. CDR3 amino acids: CASTPGLSNYGYTF. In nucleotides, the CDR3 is TGCGCCAGCACCCCAGGCCTTTCTAACTATGGCTACACCTTC.